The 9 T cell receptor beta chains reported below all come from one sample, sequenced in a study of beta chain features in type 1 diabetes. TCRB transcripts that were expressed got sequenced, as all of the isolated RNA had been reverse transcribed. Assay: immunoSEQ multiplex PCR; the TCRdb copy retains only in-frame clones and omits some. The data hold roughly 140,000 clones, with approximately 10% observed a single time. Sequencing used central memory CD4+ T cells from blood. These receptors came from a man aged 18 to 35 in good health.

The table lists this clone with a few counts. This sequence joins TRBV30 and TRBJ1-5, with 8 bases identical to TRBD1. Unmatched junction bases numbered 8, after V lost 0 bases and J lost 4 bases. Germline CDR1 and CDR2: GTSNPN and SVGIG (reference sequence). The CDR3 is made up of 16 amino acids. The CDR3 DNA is TGTGCCTGGAGTGTAGGGGTACAGGGGGTGAATCAGCCCCAGCATTTT. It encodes CAWSVGVQGVNQPQHF.

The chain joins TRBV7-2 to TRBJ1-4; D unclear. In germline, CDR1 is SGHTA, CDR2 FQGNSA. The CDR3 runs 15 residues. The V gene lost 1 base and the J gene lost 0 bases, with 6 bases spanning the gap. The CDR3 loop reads CASSLGITTNEKLFF. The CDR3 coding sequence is TGTGCCAGCAGCTTAGGGATTACAACTAATGAAAAACTGTTTTTT.

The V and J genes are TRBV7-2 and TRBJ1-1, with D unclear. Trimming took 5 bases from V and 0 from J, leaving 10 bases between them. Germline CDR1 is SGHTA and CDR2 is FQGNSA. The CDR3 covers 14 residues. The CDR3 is CASSVGRLNTEAFF. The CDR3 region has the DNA TGTGCCAGCAGCGTAGGACGGTTGAACACTGAAGCTTTCTTT.

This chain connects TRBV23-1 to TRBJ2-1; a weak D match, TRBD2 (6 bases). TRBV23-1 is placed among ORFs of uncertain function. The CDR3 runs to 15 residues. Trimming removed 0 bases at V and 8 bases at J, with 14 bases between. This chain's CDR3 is CASSQSTAGRYEQFF. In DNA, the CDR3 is TGCGCCAGCAGTCAATCGACGGCAGGGAGGTATGAGCAGTTCTTC.

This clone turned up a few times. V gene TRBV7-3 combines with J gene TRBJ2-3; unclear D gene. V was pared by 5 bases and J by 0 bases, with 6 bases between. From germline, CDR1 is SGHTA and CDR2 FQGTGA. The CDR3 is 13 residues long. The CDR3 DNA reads TGTGCCAGCAGCGGATACAGCACAGATACGCAGTATTTT. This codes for CASSGYSTDTQYF.

The CDR3 spells CASSLGAAGGETQYF. CDR3 DNA sequence: TGTGCCAGCAGCTTAGGGGCTGCTGGGGGAGAGACCCAGTACTTC. The chain employs TRBV7-9 and TRBJ2-5, with D perhaps assigned TRBD1 or TRBD2 (5 bases each). Germline CDR1 SEHNR, CDR2 FQNEAQ (reference sequence). Trimming stripped 1 base from V and 4 bases from J, with 13 bases between. The CDR3 contains 15 residues.

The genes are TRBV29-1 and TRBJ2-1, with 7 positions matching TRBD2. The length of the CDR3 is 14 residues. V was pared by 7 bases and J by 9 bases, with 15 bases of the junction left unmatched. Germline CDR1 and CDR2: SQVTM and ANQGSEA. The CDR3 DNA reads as TGCAGCGGCGATTCGGGAGGAGGCGTCGGTGAGCAGTTCTTC. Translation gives CSGDSGGGVGEQFF.

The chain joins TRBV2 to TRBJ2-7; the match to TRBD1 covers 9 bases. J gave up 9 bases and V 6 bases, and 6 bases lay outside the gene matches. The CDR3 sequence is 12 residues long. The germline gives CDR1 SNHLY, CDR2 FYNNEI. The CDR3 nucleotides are TGTGCCAGCAGCGGGACAGGGCGATCGCAGTACTTC. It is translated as CASSGTGRSQYF.

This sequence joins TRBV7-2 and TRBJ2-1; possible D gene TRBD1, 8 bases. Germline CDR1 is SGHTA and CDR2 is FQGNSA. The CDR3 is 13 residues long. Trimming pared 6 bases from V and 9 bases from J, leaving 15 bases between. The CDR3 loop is CASRPAGQVEQFF. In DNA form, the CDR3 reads TGTGCCAGCAGGCCAGCGGGACAGGTTGAGCAGTTCTTC.